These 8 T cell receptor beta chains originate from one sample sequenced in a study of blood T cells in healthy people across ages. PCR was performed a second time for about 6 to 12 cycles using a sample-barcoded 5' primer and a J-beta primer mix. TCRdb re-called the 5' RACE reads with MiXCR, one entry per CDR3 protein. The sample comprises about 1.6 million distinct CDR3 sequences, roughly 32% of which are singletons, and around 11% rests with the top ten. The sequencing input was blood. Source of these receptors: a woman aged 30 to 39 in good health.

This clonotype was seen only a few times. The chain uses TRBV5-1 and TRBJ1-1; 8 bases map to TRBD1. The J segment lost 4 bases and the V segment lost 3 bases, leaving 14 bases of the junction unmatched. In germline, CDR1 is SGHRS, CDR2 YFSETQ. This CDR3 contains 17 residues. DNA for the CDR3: TGCGCCAGCAGCTCTATTTGGGAAGGACAGGGTGGCACTGAAGCTTTCTTT. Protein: CASSSIWEGQGGTEAFF. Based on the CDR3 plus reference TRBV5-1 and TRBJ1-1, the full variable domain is KAGVTQTPRYLIKTRGQQVTLSCSPISGHRSVSWYQQTPGQGLQFLFEYFSETQRNKGNFPGRFSGRQFSNSRSEMNVSTLELGDSALYLCASSSIWEGQGGTEAFFGQGTRLTVV.

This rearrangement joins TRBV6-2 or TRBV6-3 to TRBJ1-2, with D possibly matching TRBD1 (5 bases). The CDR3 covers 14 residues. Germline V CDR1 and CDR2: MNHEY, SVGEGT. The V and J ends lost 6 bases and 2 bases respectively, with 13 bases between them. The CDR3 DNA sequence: TGTGCCAGCAGACCGACAGAGATCAACTATGGCTACACCTTC. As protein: CASRPTEINYGYTF.

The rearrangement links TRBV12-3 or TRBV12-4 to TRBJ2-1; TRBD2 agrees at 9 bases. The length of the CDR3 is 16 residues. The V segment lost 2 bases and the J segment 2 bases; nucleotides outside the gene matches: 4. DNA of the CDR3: TGTGCCAGCAGTTTAAAAGGCGGGAGGGCCTACAATGAGCAGTTCTTC. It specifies CASSLKGGRAYNEQFF.

The CDR3 sequence is CASSFRRDSPYEQYF. The CDR3 coding sequence is TGTGCCAGCAGCTTCCGGCGGGACAGCCCCTACGAGCAGTACTTC. The gene calls are TRBV7-8 and TRBJ2-7; perhaps TRBD1 as D (7 bases). Between the trimmed V and J ends, which lost 3 bases and 2 bases, there was a span of 14 bases. The CDR3 runs 15 residues. CDR1 and CDR2 (germline): SGHVS, FQNEAQ.

The CDR3 loop is CASSSEQGYEQYF. CDR3 coding DNA: TGCGCCAGCAGCTCGGAACAGGGGTACGAGCAGTACTTC. V gene TRBV5-1 combines with J gene TRBJ2-7, with 7 nucleotides matching TRBD1. The CDR3 has 13 amino acids. V was pared by 3 bases and J by 4 bases, with 4 bases of the junction left unmatched. CDR1 is SGHRS and CDR2 is YFSETQ in the germline V gene.

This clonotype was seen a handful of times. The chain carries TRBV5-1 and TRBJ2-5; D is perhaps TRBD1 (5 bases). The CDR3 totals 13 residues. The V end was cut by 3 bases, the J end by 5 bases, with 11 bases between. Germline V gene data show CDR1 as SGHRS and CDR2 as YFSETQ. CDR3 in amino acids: CASSYLGDETQYF. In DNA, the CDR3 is TGCGCCAGCAGCTATTTAGGGGATGAGACCCAGTACTTC.

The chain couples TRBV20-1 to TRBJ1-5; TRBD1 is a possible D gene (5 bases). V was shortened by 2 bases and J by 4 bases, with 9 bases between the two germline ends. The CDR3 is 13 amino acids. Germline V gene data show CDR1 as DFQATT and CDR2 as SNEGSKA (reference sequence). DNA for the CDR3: TGCAGTGCTAGAAGACAGCCAAATCAGCCCCAGCATTTT. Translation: CSARRQPNQPQHF.

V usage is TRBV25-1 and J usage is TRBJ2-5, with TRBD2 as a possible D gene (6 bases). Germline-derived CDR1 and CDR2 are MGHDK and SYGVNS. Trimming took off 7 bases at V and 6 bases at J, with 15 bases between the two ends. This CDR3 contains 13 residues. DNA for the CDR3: TGTGCCAGCACAGGCGGGGTCGAGAAGACCCAGTACTTC. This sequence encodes CASTGGVEKTQYF. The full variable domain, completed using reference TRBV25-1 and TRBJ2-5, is EADIYQTPRYLVIGTGKKITLECSQTMGHDKMYWYQQDPGMELHLIHYSYGVNSTEKGDLSSESTVSRIRTEHFPLTLESARPSHTSQYLCASTGGVEKTQYFGPGTRLLVL.